A single sample gave rise to the 9 T cell receptor beta chains below, sequenced in a study of PD-L1 blockade in urothelial cancer. Sequencing used immunoSEQ multiplex PCR; TCRdb keeps in-frame clones, though not all of them. Here the sample spans 25,000 to 35,000 clones, approximately 81% being singletons. Regarding time point: peripheral blood 6 weeks after treatment start. Source: PBMCs, taken around atezolizumab (anti-PD-L1) treatment. The source is a man between 65 and 85 years old with urothelial cancer.

V gene TRBV29-1 combines with J gene TRBJ2-1; possibly TRBD2 for D (6 bases). V was trimmed by 4 bases and J by 7 bases, leaving 17 bases between them. This CDR3 is built from 14 residues. Germline CDR1 and CDR2: SQVTM and ANQGSEA. The CDR3 coding sequence is TGCAGCGTTGGTGGGGCGGGACTGAGGAATGAGCAGTTCTTC. Translation gives CSVGGAGLRNEQFF.

This chain uses TRBV4-2 with TRBJ2-4; TRBD2 matches 7 bases. Germline V CDR1 and CDR2: LGHNA, YNFKEQ. The CDR3 extends over 17 amino acids. Trimming at V came to 0 bases and at J to 9 bases, leaving 14 bases not matched to a gene. Written as DNA, the CDR3 is TGTGCCAGCAGCCAAGAAGGGTGGGGGGGTAAATTCGGCATTCAGTACTTC. This sequence encodes CASSQEGWGGKFGIQYF.

The J gene is TRBJ2-7, the V gene TRBV5-1; D is undetermined. The germline V and J ends were trimmed by 3 bases and 4 bases, with 8 bases remaining between them. Germline CDR1 reads SGHRS; CDR2 reads YFSETQ. The CDR3 extends over 12 amino acids. This CDR3 reads CASSSERYEQYF. The CDR3 DNA follows: TGCGCCAGCAGCTCAGAACGATACGAGCAGTACTTC.

This clone was picked up a small number of times. The genes are TRBV7-6 and TRBJ2-1; D not resolved. V gave up 4 bases and J gave up 3 bases, with 13 bases separating them. Per the germline V gene, CDR1 is SGHVS and CDR2 is FNYEAQ. CDR3 length: 15 residues. The CDR3 nucleotides are TGTGCCAGCAGCTCCCTTACGACTGGCTACAATGAGCAGTTCTTC. Translated, it gives CASSSLTTGYNEQFF.

V usage is TRBV7-2 and J usage is TRBJ1-1, with 12 positions matching TRBD1. CDR3 length equals 16 residues. J gave up 1 base and V 5 bases, and 5 bases lay outside the gene matches. Germline assignment: CDR1 SGHTA and CDR2 FQGNSA. The CDR3 loop reads CASSPGTGGGNTEAFF. The CDR3 DNA reads as TGTGCCAGCAGCCCCGGGACAGGGGGCGGGAACACTGAAGCTTTCTTT.

The chain joins TRBV28 to TRBJ1-2, with TRBD1 matching 7 bases. CDR3 length: 11 residues. Germline V gene sequence: CDR1 MDHEN, CDR2 SYDVKM. V shed 11 bases and J 2 bases; nucleotides not matched to a gene: 2. CDR3 coding DNA: TGTGCCCTGGGACAGAACTATGGCTACACCTTC. This translates into CALGQNYGYTF.

The V and J genes are TRBV4-2 and TRBJ2-5; TRBD1 is a possible D gene (5 bases). CDR1 LGHNA and CDR2 YNFKEQ come from the germline V gene. Trimming stripped 0 bases from V and 2 bases from J, with 10 bases between. CDR3 length: 15 residues. CDR3 nucleotides: TGTGCCAGCAGCCAAGATTGGTCAGGGCAAGAGACCCAGTACTTC. Translated: CASSQDWSGQETQYF.

The rearrangement joins TRBV23-1 to TRBJ1-5, with 7 bases that match TRBD1. TRBV23-1 belongs to the ORF category, with a function that is uncertain. V trimming: 8 bases; J trimming: 5 bases; junction bases outside the gene matches: 18. This CDR3 spans 17 amino acids. The CDR3 DNA is TGCGCCAGCCCCCAAATCCCGGGACAGACCTATGATCAGCCCCAGCATTTT. Translated: CASPQIPGQTYDQPQHF.

This clone was detected a few times. The chain has TRBV6-4 and TRBJ1-2, with 10 bases lining up with TRBD1. With 7 bases clipped from V and 7 bases from J, the junction kept 15 bases outside the gene matches. The CDR3 covers 16 residues. The germline V gene encodes CDR1 MRHNA and CDR2 SNTAGT. The CDR3 nucleotides read TGTGCCAGCACCCCCTCACCGGGACAGGGGACCGGTGGCTACACCTTC. Protein sequence: CASTPSPGQGTGGYTF.